This T cell receptor (beta chain) emerged from a study of early T cells in non-severe SARS-CoV-2 infection. As concerns this clonotype: Possible read error: a much larger clone is one base away. The CDR3 does not close with the conserved phenylalanine or tryptophan, likely indicating a read error.

Individual cDNA molecules each received unique molecular identifiers attached to them. One entry per CDR3 protein, called by TCRdb with MiXCR from the 5' RACE reads. This table holds around 58,000 distinct CDR3 sequences, about 8% found once. The material was whole blood, obtained at baseline. This receptor was obtained from an adult who was a healthcare worker with PCR-confirmed SARS-CoV-2 infection or an uninfected control (not recorded which).

DNA for the CDR3: TGTGCCAGCAGACCGGGACAGGGGGCGCCTGGGGCCAACGTCCTGACTCTC. Protein sequence: CASRPGQGAPGANVLTL. The chain joins TRBV28 to TRBJ2-6; 12 bases align to TRBD1. This CDR3 contains 17 residues. The V and J ends lost 6 bases and 2 bases, in that order; junction bases with no gene match: 5. Germline V gene sequence: CDR1 MDHEN, CDR2 SYDVKM.